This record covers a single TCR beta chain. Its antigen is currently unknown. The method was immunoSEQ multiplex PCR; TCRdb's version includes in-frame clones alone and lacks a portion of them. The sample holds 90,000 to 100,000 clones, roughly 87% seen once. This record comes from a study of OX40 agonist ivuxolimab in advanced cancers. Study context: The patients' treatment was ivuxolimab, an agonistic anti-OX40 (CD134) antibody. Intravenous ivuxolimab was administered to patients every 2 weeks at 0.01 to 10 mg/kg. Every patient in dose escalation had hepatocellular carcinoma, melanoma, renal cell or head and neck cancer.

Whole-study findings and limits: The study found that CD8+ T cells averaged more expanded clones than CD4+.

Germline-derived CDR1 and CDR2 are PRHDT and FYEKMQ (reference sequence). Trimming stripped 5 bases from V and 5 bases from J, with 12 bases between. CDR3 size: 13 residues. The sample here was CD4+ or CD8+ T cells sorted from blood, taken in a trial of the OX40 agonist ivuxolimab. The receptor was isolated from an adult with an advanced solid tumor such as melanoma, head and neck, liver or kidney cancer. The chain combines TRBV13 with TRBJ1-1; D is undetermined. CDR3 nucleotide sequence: TGTGCCAGCAGCGCATCCCGGAATACTGAAGCTTTCTTT. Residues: CASSASRNTEAFF.